This T cell receptor (beta chain) was sequenced for a study of PD-1 blockade in mismatch repair-deficient tumors. Germline V CDR1 and CDR2: ENHRY, SYGVKD. The length of the CDR3 is 17 residues. Trimming removed 0 bases from V and 1 base from J, with 15 bases in between. The method was immunoSEQ multiplex PCR; TCRdb's version includes in-frame clones alone and lacks a portion of them. The sample yields just over 25,000 clones, about four fifths seen once. The sequencing used PBMCs, collected before pembrolizumab treatment. The rearrangement uses TRBV10-3 and TRBJ1-1; D is uncertain. This TCR was recovered from an adult with mismatch repair-deficient cancer. The CDR3 DNA reads TGTGCCATCAGTGAGTCGATAGTCCTCCGGGAGAACACTGAAGCTTTCTTT. Amino acid sequence: CAISESIVLRENTEAFF.